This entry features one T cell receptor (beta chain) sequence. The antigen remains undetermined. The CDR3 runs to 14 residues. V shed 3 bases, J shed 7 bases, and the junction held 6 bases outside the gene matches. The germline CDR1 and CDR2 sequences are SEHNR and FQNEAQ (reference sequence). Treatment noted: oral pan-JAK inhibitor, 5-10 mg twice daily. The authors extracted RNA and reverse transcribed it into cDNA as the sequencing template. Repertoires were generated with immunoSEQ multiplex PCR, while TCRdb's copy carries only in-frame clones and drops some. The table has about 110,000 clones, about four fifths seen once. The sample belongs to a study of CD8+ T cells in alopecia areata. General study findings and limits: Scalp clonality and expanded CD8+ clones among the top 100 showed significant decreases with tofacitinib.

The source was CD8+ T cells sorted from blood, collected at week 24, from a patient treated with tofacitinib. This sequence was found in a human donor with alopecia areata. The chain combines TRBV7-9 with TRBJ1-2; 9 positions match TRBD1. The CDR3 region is CASSLSQGASGYTF. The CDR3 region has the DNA TGTGCCAGCAGCTTGTCACAGGGGGCATCTGGCTACACCTTC.